This T cell receptor beta chain emerged from a study of control samples from healthy donors and cancer patients (dated by TCRdb to about 2020). Remarks on this clone: The target of this receptor is not known. The sample holds no much larger clone one base away, and base qualities are not on file.

Trimming leaves V shorter by 6 bases and J shorter by 3 bases, with the junction holding 4 bases beyond the gene matches. The cysteine opens and the phenylalanine closes a CDR3 of 14 amino acids. The entry retains the CDR3 DNA only, 42 bases that are in frame from base 1. For CDR1 and CDR2, the germline V gene lists MRHNA and SNTAGT. The library relied on the immunoSEQ multiplex PCR assay. The immuneACCESS repertoire file appears here via TCRdb, limited to in-frame rearrangements. These files lack a portion of the clones; in checked studies, under half of the deficit traces to unresolved V genes, and the cause of the others is not known. The sample profile shows around 78,000 clones; approximately 94% of them were found once. The top ten constitute 4.5% to 6% of the sample.

Sequencing was done on a sample of blood. This clonotype was sampled from a young woman in good health. The rearrangement joined TRBV6-4 to TRBJ2-7, and TRBD2 aligns with 11 junction nucleotides. The sequence in DNA is TGTGCCAGCAGCCTACTAGCGGGAGACTACGAGCAGTACTTC. It specifies CASSLLAGDYEQYF.